Below, one T cell receptor beta chain is given with its context. Germline and junction disagree at one end, which may indicate a read error. These data originate in a study of blood T cells in healthy people across ages. The second PCR ran roughly 7 to 11 cycles with a sample-barcoded 5' primer and J-beta primers. Using its own MiXCR run on the 5' RACE reads, TCRdb lists one record per CDR3 protein. The sample shows hundreds of thousands of distinct CDR3 sequences, under 25% of them seen only once. This CDR3 is 15 amino acids long. Per the germline V gene, CDR1 is DFQATT and CDR2 is SNEGSKA (reference sequence).

J is TRBJ1-1 and V is TRBV20-1; tentatively, D is TRBD1 (6 bases). The clonotype comes from a man aged 70-80 years in good health. The sample consisted of blood. CDR3 sequence: CSAKGQGRTDTAAFF. The CDR3 DNA is TGCAGTGCTAAAGGCCAGGGGCGAACGGACACTGCAGCTTTCTTT.